The entry below gives a single T cell receptor (beta chain) sequence along with its context. In the original analysis: Amplifying reference gene primers gave estimates of nucleated cell counts. The table came from immunoSEQ multiplex PCR; TCRdb's copy has only in-frame clones and leaves some out. V, J and clone size reflect that table, while D and trimming were determined from the DNA. The sample lists more than 200,000 clones; approximately 80% were seen once. The data were obtained in a study of blood T cell repertoires in COVID-19. The overall study: Donors in the United States, Italy and Spain gave samples during acute or convalescent COVID-19.

Participants, 18 to 89 years old, spanned under 30 US areas. Participant reports of clinical history set cohort assignment. CDR1 is MNHNS, CDR2 SASEGT, per germline. V dropped 3 bases and J dropped 5 bases, with 15 bases sitting between them. This CDR3 is 15 amino acids long. The rearrangement links TRBV6-1 to TRBJ2-3; the D gene is possibly TRBD2 (5 bases). Material for sequencing was PBMCs or T cells enriched from blood (not recorded which). This receptor was taken from a woman aged 40 to 50 with acute COVID-19. The CDR3 DNA sequence: TGTGCCAGCAGTGATTTGCGTCAGGCGGGAGATACGCAGTATTTT. This encodes CASSDLRQAGDTQYF.